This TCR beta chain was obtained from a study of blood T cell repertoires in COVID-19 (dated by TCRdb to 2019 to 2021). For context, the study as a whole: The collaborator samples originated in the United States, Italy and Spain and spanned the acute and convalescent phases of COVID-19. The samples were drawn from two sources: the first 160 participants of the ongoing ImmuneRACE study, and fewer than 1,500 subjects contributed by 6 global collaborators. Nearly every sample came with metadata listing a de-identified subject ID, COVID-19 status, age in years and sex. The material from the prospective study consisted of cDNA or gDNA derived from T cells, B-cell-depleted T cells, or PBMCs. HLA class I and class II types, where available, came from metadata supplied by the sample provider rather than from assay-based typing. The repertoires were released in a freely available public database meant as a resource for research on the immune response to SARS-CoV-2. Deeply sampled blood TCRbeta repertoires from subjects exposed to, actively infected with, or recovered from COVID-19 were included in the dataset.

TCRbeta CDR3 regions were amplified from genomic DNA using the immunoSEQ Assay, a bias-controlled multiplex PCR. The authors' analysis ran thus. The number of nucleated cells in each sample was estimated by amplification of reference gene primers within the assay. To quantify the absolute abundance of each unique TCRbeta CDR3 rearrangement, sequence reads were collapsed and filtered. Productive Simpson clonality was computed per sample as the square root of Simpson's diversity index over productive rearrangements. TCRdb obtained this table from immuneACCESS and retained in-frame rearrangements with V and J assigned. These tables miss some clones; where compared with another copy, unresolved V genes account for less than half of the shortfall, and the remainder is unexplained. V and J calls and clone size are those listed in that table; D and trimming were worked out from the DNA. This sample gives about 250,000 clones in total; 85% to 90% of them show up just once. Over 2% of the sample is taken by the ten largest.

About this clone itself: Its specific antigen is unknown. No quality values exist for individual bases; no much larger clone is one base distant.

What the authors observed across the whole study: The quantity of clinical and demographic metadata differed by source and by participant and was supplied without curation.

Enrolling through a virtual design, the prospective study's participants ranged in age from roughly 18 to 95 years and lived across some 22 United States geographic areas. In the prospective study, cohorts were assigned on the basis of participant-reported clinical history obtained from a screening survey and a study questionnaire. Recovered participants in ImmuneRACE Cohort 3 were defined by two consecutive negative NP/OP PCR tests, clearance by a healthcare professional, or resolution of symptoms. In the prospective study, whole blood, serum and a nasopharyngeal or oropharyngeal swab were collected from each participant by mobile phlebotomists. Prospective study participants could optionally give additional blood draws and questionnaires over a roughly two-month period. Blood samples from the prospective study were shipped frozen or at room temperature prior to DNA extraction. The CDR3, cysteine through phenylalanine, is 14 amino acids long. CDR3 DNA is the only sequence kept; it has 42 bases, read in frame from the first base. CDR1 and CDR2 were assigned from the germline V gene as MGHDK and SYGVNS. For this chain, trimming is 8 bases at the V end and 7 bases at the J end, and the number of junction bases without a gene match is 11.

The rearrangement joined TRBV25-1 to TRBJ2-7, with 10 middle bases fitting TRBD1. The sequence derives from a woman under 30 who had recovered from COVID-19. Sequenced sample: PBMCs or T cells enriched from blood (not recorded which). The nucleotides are TGTGCCAGCGAAGGGACAGGGGTGAGAAGAGAGCAGTACTTC. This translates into CASEGTGVRREQYF.